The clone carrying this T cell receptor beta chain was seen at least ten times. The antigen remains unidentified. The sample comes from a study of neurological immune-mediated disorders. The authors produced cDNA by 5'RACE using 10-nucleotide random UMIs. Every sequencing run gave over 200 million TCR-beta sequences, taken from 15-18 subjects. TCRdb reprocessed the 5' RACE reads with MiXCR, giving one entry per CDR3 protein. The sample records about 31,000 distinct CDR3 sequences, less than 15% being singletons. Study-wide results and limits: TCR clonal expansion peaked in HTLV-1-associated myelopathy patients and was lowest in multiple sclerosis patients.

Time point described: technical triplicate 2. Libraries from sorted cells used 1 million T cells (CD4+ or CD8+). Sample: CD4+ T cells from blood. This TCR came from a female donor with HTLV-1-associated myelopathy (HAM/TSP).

The CDR3 reads CASRRSGGASTDTQYF. In DNA form, the CDR3 reads TGTGCCAGCAGGCGCTCCGGGGGGGCTAGCACAGATACGCAGTATTTT. The chain links TRBV6-6 to TRBJ2-3; 8 nucleotides line up with TRBD2. J lost 0 bases, V lost 6 bases, and 8 bases had no gene match. Per germline, CDR1 MNHNY and CDR2 SVGAGI (reference sequence). The CDR3 consists of 16 residues.